This passage covers 30 T cell receptor beta chains from one sample sequenced in a study of cytomegalovirus exposure and HLA in healthy donors. The PCR used 60 Vbeta and 13 Jbeta primers. TCRdb's copy holds only in-frame clones and misses some; the assay was immunoSEQ multiplex PCR. The sample holds about 89,000 clones, roughly 80% seen once. The specimen was PBMCs. Receptors were obtained from a man aged 30-40 years in good health and CMV-seronegative.

The rearrangement uses TRBV6-1 and TRBJ1-1; 9 nucleotides match TRBD1. Germline CDR1 is MNHNS and CDR2 is SASEGT. CDR3 length: 14 residues. J lost 5 bases, V lost 4 bases, and 5 bases had no gene match. DNA of the CDR3: TGTGCCAGCAGTGTAACAGGGGGCGGAACTGAAGCTTTCTTT. It is translated as CASSVTGGGTEAFF.

This chain uses TRBV2 with TRBJ1-1; possible D gene TRBD1, 6 bases. Germline loops: CDR1 SNHLY, CDR2 FYNNEI. Trimming left V 5 bases short and J 3 bases short, with 16 bases between. The CDR3 is 15 amino acids. CDR3 region: CASSPGGGADTEAFF. The CDR3 DNA reads TGTGCCAGCAGTCCCGGGGGGGGCGCGGACACTGAAGCTTTCTTT.

The CDR3 coding sequence is TGTGCCAGCAGCGTACACCCCGGGGGTGAACTGTTTTTT. It is translated as CASSVHPGGELFF. V and J are TRBV9 and TRBJ1-4; D perhaps matches TRBD1 (5 bases). The germline CDR1 and CDR2 sequences are SGDLS and YYNGEE. V shed 1 base and J shed 12 bases, with 13 bases lying between them. This CDR3 has 13 residues.

The chain recombines TRBV11-3 with TRBJ2-3; possibly TRBD1 for D (6 bases). Germline V CDR1 and CDR2: SGHNT, YENEEA. V was clipped by 5 bases and J by 3 bases, with 15 bases between them. The length of the CDR3 is 15 residues. CDR3 amino acids: CASSRGSGATDTQYF. In DNA form, the CDR3 reads TGTGCCAGCAGCCGAGGGTCAGGGGCTACAGATACGCAGTATTTT. The full variable domain, its missing parts supplied by reference TRBV11-3 and TRBJ2-3, is EAGVVQSPRYKIIEKKQPVAFWCNPISGHNTLYWYLQNLGQGPELLIRYENEEAVDDSQLPKDRFSAERLKGVDSTLKIQPAELGDSAVYLCASSRGSGATDTQYFGPGTRLTVL.

V and J are TRBV5-1 and TRBJ1-2; 11 nucleotides align to TRBD1. The germline gives CDR1 SGHRS, CDR2 YFSETQ. This CDR3 comprises 15 residues. V lost 5 bases to trimming and J lost 4 bases; unmatched junction nucleotides: 7. Here the CDR3 DNA reads TGCGCCAGCAGGGGACAGGGGGGCTCTTCCTATGGCTACACCTTC. Protein: CASRGQGGSSYGYTF.

This chain uses TRBV7-2 with TRBJ1-5; TRBD1 matches 9 bases. V shed 5 bases and J 3 bases; nucleotides not matched to a gene: 5. Germline assignment: CDR1 SGHTA and CDR2 FQGNSA. The CDR3 has 15 residues. CDR3 bases: TGTGCCAGCAGCATAGGACAGGGGAACAATCAGCCCCAGCATTTT. Encoded protein: CASSIGQGNNQPQHF. The complete variable domain, with remaining parts taken from reference TRBV7-2 and TRBJ1-5, reads GAGVSQSPSNKVTEKGKDVELRCDPISGHTALYWYRQSLGQGLEFLIYFQGNSAPDKSGLPSDRFSAERTGGSVSTLTIQRTQQEDSAVYLCASSIGQGNNQPQHFGDGTRLSIL.

This clone came up a few times. The CDR3 DNA sequence: TGCAGCGTGAGGGTCCCCGTTAGGTACGAGCAGTACTTC. Translation gives CSVRVPVRYEQYF. The rearrangement uses TRBV29-1 and TRBJ2-7; D perhaps matches TRBD2 (5 bases). With 6 bases removed from V and 4 bases from J, the gap between germline ends came to 16 bases. This CDR3 has 13 residues. CDR1 is SQVTM and CDR2 is ANQGSEA in the germline V gene.

J is TRBJ1-4 and V is TRBV7-9; perhaps TRBD1 as D (6 bases). This CDR3 has 14 amino acids. Germline V gene data show CDR1 as SEHNR and CDR2 as FQNEAQ (reference sequence). V lost 2 bases to trimming and J lost 8 bases, with 12 bases between them. This chain's CDR3 is CASSLIQGDEKLFF. The CDR3 DNA is TGTGCCAGCAGCTTAATACAGGGCGACGAAAAACTGTTTTTT.

The rearrangement joins TRBV4-2 to TRBJ2-5, with 8 bases identical to TRBD2. V dropped 1 base and J dropped 2; count of bases not matched to a gene: 6. This CDR3 comprises 16 residues. Germline values: CDR1 LGHNA, CDR2 YNFKEQ. CDR3 loop: CASSQVGGGIQETQYF. The CDR3 nucleotides are TGTGCCAGCAGCCAAGTAGGCGGGGGGATTCAAGAGACCCAGTACTTC.

The chain carries TRBV7-9 and TRBJ1-3, with D possibly being TRBD1 (6 bases). The CDR3 consists of 15 residues. Trimming took 6 bases from V and 0 from J, leaving 12 bases between them. Germline CDR1 reads SEHNR; CDR2 reads FQNEAQ (reference sequence). CDR3 in amino acids: CASREQGSSGNTIYF. The CDR3 DNA reads as TGTGCCAGCAGAGAACAGGGATCCTCTGGAAACACCATATATTTT.

With regard to this clone: The conserved phenylalanine or tryptophan is not found at the CDR3 terminus, so this likely reflects a read error. The chain uses TRBV30 and TRBJ1-3; D not certain. V was cut by 4 bases and J by 0 bases, with 7 bases left in between. The CDR3 is 13 residues long. Germline assignment: CDR1 GTSNPN and CDR2 SVGIG (reference sequence). The CDR3 protein is CAWMQVSGNTIYV. The CDR3 nucleotides read TGTGCCTGGATGCAGGTCTCTGGAAACACCATATATGTT.

The chain couples TRBV4-1 to TRBJ1-4; D unresolved. There are 16 residues in the CDR3. Germline V gene data show CDR1 as MGHRA and CDR2 as YSYEKL. V gave up 5 bases and J gave up 8 bases, with 21 bases separating them. The CDR3 reads CASSGIQQANDEKLFF. CDR3 nucleotides: TGCGCCAGCAGCGGTATCCAGCAGGCTAACGACGAAAAACTGTTTTTT.

The rearrangement joins TRBV30 to TRBJ1-4; 8 bases map to TRBD1. This CDR3 has 13 amino acids. The trim removed 3 bases at V and 5 bases at J, leaving 2 bases unmatched. The germline V gene encodes CDR1 GTSNPN and CDR2 SVGIG (reference sequence). The CDR3 coding sequence is TGTGCCTGGAGCAGACAGGGGAATGAAAAACTGTTTTTT. It translates to CAWSRQGNEKLFF.

J is TRBJ2-3 and V is TRBV6-1; 9 bases are shared with TRBD1. The CDR3 totals 15 residues. The ends lost 7 bases at V and 4 bases at J; junction bases unmatched: 9. Germline V lookup: CDR1 MNHNS, CDR2 SASEGT. CDR3 region: CASKIGTGRSDTQYF. CDR3 coding DNA: TGTGCCAGCAAGATTGGGACAGGGAGATCAGATACGCAGTATTTT.

CDR3 DNA sequence: TGCGCCAGCAGCCCACGAGCGGGGGGGGTACAAGAGACCCAGTACTTC. This codes for CASSPRAGGVQETQYF. The V and J genes are TRBV5-1 and TRBJ2-5; 10 bases are a match to TRBD2. In germline, CDR1 is SGHRS, CDR2 YFSETQ. The CDR3 loop spans 16 amino acids. J lost 2 bases, V lost 4 bases, and 8 bases had no gene match.

The rearrangement uses TRBV6-1 and TRBJ1-2; a weak D match, TRBD1 (5 bases). The CDR3 contains 13 residues. Trimming took 4 bases from V and 8 from J, leaving 14 bases between them. Per the germline V gene, CDR1 is MNHNS and CDR2 is SASEGT. The DNA of the CDR3 is TGTGCCAGCAGTGGGGAACAGGCTGGCGGCTACACCTTC. Translation gives CASSGEQAGGYTF.

The V gene is TRBV18, the J gene TRBJ2-7; 7 nucleotides match TRBD1. Germline V gene lookup returns CDR1 KGHSH and CDR2 LQKENI. The CDR3 consists of 14 residues. V trimming: 3 bases; J trimming: 3 bases; junction bases outside the gene matches: 5. CDR3 DNA: TGTGCCAGCTCACCGCCGGGACAGTTCTACGAGCAGTACTTC. It translates to CASSPPGQFYEQYF.

The rearrangement uses TRBV2 and TRBJ1-1; D is unclear. The germline CDR1 and CDR2 sequences are SNHLY and FYNNEI. Trimming took 6 bases from V and 11 from J, leaving 13 bases between them. The CDR3 length is 11 residues. CDR3 DNA: TGTGCCAGCAGAGCGGGAGGACTGGCTTTCTTT. This sequence encodes CASRAGGLAFF. The full variable domain, its missing parts supplied by reference TRBV2 and TRBJ1-1, is EPEVTQTPSHQVTQMGQEVILRCVPISNHLYFYWYRQILGQKVEFLVSFYNNEISEKSEIFDDQFSVERPDGSNFTLKIRSTKLEDSAMYFCASRAGGLAFFGQGTRLTVV.

The chain has TRBV25-1 and TRBJ1-1, with 12 bases identical to TRBD1. J gave up 12 bases and V 3 bases, and 14 bases lay outside the gene matches. In germline, CDR1 is MGHDK, CDR2 SYGVNS. The CDR3 extends over 16 amino acids. CDR3 protein: CASSDITLGTGGESFF. The CDR3 DNA reads as TGTGCCAGCAGTGATATAACCCTAGGGACAGGGGGCGAGTCTTTCTTT.

This rearrangement joins TRBV5-1 to TRBJ2-2; 9 bases are shared with TRBD1. This CDR3 contains 14 residues. The germline V gene has CDR1 SGHRS and CDR2 YFSETQ. J was trimmed by 6 bases and V by 2 bases; bases with no gene match: 2. This CDR3 reads CASSFGTGPGELFF. CDR3 nucleotides: TGCGCCAGCAGCTTTGGGACAGGGCCCGGGGAGCTGTTTTTT.

The chain combines TRBV7-7 with TRBJ2-5; the D gene is possibly TRBD2 (6 bases). This CDR3 spans 14 amino acids. V was cut by 1 base and J by 1 base, with 7 bases left in between. The V gene's germline CDR1 is SSHAT and CDR2 FNYEAQ (reference sequence). The CDR3 spells CASSLGRGQETQYF. For the CDR3, the DNA is TGTGCCAGCAGCTTAGGGAGGGGCCAAGAGACCCAGTACTTC. The full variable domain, rest sourced from reference TRBV7-7 and TRBJ2-5, is GAGVSQSPRYKVTKRGQDVTLRCDPISSHATLYWYQQALGQGPEFLTYFNYEAQPDKSGLPSDRFSAERPEGSISTLTIQRTEQRDSAMYRCASSLGRGQETQYFGPGTRLLVL.

V is TRBV7-6 and J is TRBJ2-1; TRBD2 matches at 11 bases. V dropped 1 base and J dropped 5; count of bases not matched to a gene: 1. Germline lookup yields CDR1 SGHVS and CDR2 FNYEAQ. The CDR3 sequence is 15 residues long. CDR3 protein: CASSLEGLADNEQFF. DNA of the CDR3: TGTGCCAGCAGCTTAGAGGGACTAGCGGACAATGAGCAGTTCTTC.

The genes are TRBV6-5 and TRBJ2-1; 14 bases are shared with TRBD2. The CDR3 consists of 15 residues. Germline V gives CDR1 MNHEY, CDR2 SVGAGI. The ends lost 5 bases at V and 10 bases at J; junction bases unmatched: 7. The CDR3 coding sequence is TGTGCCAGCAGTAGAGAGACTAGCGGGGGGGGCGAGCAGTTCTTC. This encodes CASSRETSGGGEQFF.

J is TRBJ2-7 and V is TRBV19, with 9 bases fitting TRBD1. The CDR3 has 15 amino acids. The germline gives CDR1 LNHDA, CDR2 SQIVND (reference sequence). The trim removed 5 bases at V and 6 bases at J, leaving 11 bases unmatched. In nucleotides, the CDR3 is TGTGCCAGTAGTGGACCCGGGACAGGGTATTCCGAGCAGTACTTC. Encoded protein: CASSGPGTGYSEQYF.

The table lists this clone with a count of one. The V gene is TRBV6-1, the J gene TRBJ2-5; D remains unclear. Matching the DNA end better, TRBJ2-7 makes the J call doubtful. This CDR3 contains 14 residues. Germline V gene sequence: CDR1 MNHNS, CDR2 SASEGT. In nucleotides, the CDR3 is TGTGCCAGCAGTGTTTCTAGTGCCGCCTACGAGCAGTACTTC. This encodes CASSVSSAAYEQYF.

The chain links TRBV5-1 to TRBJ2-3, with 7 bases that match TRBD1. J lost 2 bases, V lost 0 bases, and 6 bases had no gene match. Germline V CDR1 and CDR2: SGHRS, YFSETQ. CDR3 length equals 16 residues. The CDR3 region is CASSLDRGVLTDTQYF. In nucleotides, the CDR3 is TGCGCCAGCAGCTTGGACAGGGGCGTCCTCACAGATACGCAGTATTTT.

This clone was counted only a few times. The gene calls are TRBV6-6 and TRBJ2-7, with 10 bases identical to TRBD1. Germline CDR1 reads MNHNY; CDR2 reads SVGAGI (reference sequence). This CDR3 is 16 amino acids long. V was clipped by 0 bases and J by 6 bases; unmatched bases: 8. The CDR3 loop reads CASSYSGDRGLGEQYF. CDR3 sequence (DNA): TGTGCCAGCAGTTACTCTGGAGACAGGGGGCTGGGCGAGCAGTACTTC.

V usage is TRBV19 and J usage is TRBJ2-4, with D possibly TRBD1 on 5 matching bases. The V gene lost 4 bases and the J gene lost 6 bases, with 13 bases spanning the gap. CDR3 length: 14 residues. Looked up from germline, CDR1 is LNHDA and CDR2 is SQIVND (reference sequence). CDR3 DNA: TGTGCCAGTAGTAAGGACATTTTCGGAAACATTCAGTACTTC. Translating it yields CASSKDIFGNIQYF. The whole variable domain, filled in from reference TRBV19 and TRBJ2-4, reads DGGITQSPKYLFRKEGQNVTLSCEQNLNHDAMYWYRQDPGQGLRLIYYSQIVNDFQKGDIAEGYSVSREKKESFPLTVTSAQKNPTAFYLCASSKDIFGNIQYFGAGTRLSVL.

This sequence joins TRBV19 and TRBJ1-3, with D unclear. Germline V gene data show CDR1 as LNHDA and CDR2 as SQIVND (reference sequence). CDR3 length: 16 amino acids. The germline V and J ends were trimmed by 9 bases and 2 bases, with 20 bases remaining between them. This CDR3 reads CASNRERGGAGNTIYF. The CDR3 DNA reads TGTGCCAGCAACCGAGAACGTGGAGGAGCTGGAAACACCATATATTTT.

The chain carries TRBV5-1 and TRBJ2-5, with no clear D. CDR1 is SGHRS and CDR2 is YFSETQ in the germline V gene. The CDR3 totals 14 residues. With 0 bases removed from V and 1 base from J, the gap between germline ends came to 7 bases. CDR3 in amino acids: CASSLGGIQETQYF. CDR3 sequence (DNA): TGCGCCAGCAGCTTGGGAGGTATCCAAGAGACCCAGTACTTC.